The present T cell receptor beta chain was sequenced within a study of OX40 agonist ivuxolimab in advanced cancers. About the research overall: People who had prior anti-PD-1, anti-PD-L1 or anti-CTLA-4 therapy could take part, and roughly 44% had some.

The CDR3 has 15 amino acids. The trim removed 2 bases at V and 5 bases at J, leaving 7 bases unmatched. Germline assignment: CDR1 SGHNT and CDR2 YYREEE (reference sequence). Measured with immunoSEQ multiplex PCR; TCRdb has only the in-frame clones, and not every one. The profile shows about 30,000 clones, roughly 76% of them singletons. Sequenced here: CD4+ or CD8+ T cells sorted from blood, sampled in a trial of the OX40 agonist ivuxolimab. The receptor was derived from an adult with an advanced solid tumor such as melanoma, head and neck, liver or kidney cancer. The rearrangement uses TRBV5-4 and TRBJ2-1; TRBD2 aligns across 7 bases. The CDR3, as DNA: TGTGCCAGCAGCTTAGCCGGGACTACCGACAATGAGCAGTTCTTC. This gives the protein CASSLAGTTDNEQFF.